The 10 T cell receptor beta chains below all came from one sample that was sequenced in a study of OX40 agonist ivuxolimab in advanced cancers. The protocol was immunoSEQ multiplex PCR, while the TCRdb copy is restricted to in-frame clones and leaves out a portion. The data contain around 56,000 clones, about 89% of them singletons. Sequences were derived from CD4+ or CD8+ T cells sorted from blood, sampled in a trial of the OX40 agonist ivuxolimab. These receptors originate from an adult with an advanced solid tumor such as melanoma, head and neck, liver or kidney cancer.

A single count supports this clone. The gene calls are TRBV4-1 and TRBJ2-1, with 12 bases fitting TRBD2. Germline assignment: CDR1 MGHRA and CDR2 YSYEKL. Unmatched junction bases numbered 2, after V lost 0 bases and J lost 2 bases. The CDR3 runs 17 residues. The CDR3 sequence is CASSQDSSGGAYNEQFF. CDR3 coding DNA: TGCGCCAGCAGCCAAGATTCTAGCGGGGGGGCCTACAATGAGCAGTTCTTC.

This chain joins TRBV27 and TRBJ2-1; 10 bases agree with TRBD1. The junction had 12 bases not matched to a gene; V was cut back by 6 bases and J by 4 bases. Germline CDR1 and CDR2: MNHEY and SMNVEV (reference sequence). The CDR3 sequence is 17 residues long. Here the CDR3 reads CASRLGATGQGYNEQFF. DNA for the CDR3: TGTGCCAGCAGACTCGGGGCTACGGGACAGGGGTACAATGAGCAGTTCTTC.

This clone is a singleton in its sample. CDR3 nucleotide sequence: TGCGCCAGCAGCCCGTCTAGCCAGGGGGCGGCTAATGAAAAACTGTTTTTT. Residues: CASSPSSQGAANEKLFF. V is TRBV4-1 and J is TRBJ1-4, with 8 bases fitting TRBD1. Germline V gene lookup returns CDR1 MGHRA and CDR2 YSYEKL. CDR3 size: 17 residues. V shed 4 bases, J shed 3 bases, and the junction held 10 bases outside the gene matches.

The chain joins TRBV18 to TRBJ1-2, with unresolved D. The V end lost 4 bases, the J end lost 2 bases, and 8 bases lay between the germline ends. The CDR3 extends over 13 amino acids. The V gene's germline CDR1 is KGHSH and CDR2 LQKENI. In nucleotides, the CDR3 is TGTGCCAGCTCACAGGACTTAAACTATGGCTACACCTTC. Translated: CASSQDLNYGYTF.

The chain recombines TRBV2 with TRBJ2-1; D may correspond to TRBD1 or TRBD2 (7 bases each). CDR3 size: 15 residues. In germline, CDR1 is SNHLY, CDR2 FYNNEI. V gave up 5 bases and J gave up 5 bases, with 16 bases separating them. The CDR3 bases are TGTGCCAGCAGTCTCAGGGGGACTACCAACAATGAGCAGTTCTTC. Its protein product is CASSLRGTTNNEQFF.

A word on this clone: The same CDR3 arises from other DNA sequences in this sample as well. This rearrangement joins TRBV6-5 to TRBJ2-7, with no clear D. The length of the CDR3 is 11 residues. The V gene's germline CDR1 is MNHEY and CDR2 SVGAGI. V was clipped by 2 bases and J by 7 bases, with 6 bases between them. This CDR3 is CASSYRGEQYF. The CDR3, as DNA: TGTGCCAGCAGTTACCGAGGAGAGCAGTACTTC.

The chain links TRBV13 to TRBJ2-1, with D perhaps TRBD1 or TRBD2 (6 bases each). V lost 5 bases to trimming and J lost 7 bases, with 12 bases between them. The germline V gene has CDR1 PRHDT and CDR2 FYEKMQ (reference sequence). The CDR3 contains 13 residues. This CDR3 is CASSRGGGNEQFF. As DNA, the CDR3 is TGTGCCAGCAGCCGTGGAGGGGGGAATGAGCAGTTCTTC. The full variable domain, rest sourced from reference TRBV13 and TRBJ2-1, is AAGVIQSPRHLIKEKRETATLKCYPIPRHDTVYWYQQGPGQDPQFLISFYEKMQSDKGSIPDRFSAQQFSDYHSELNMSSLELGDSALYFCASSRGGGNEQFFGPGTRLTVL.

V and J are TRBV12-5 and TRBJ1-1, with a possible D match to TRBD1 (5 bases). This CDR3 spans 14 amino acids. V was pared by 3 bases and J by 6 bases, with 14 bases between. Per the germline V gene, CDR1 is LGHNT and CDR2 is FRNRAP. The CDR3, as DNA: TGTGCTAGTGGTTTTGGAGGGACGGGGGCTGAAGCTTTCTTT. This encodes CASGFGGTGAEAFF.

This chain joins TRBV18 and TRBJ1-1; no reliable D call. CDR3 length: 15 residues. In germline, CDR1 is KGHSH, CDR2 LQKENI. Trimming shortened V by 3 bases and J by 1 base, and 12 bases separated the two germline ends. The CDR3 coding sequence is TGTGCCAGCTCACCCTCGAGGGTAGAGAACACTGAAGCTTTCTTT. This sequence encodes CASSPSRVENTEAFF.

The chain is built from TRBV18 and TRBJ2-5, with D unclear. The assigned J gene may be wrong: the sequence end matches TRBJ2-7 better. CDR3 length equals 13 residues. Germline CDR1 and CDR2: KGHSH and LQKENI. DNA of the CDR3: TGTGCCAGCTCACCGTTCCTAGTCGACGAGCAGTACTTC. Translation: CASSPFLVDEQYF.